This TCR beta chain was profiled in a study of Graves' ophthalmopathy and Graves' hyperthyroidism. Study-level background: Peripheral blood sampling occurred at initial diagnosis, before any treatment. Study-wide findings and caveats: Among thyroid clonotypes expanded above 0.001 frequency, most also appeared in blood.

This CDR3 is 14 amino acids long. From germline, CDR1 is MGHRA and CDR2 YSYEKL. Trimming shortened V by 1 base and J by 5 bases, and 9 bases separated the two germline ends. None of the included patients had other autoimmune diseases, uncontrolled infections, pregnancy or lactation, as these led to exclusion. Clinicians diagnosed using symptoms, serum thyroxine, TRAb, thyroid ultrasound and orbital computed tomography. This clonotype was counted many times. Its antigen is unidentified. RNA transcripts were the template, and TCR beta CDR3 regions were amplified from them. HTBI primers were employed in first-round RT-PCR, then a second-round multiplex PCR followed. TCRdb itself ran the multiplex PCR reads through MiXCR, one entry per CDR3 protein. The sample has 400,000 or so distinct CDR3 sequences, about 17% seen once.

The chain couples TRBV4-1 to TRBJ1-5; D remains ambiguous. What was sequenced was peripheral blood. The receptor was isolated from an adult woman with stable Graves' hyperthyroidism. This chain's CDR3 is CASSQVGKDQPQHF. CDR3 DNA sequence: TGCGCCAGCAGCCAAGTTGGTAAAGATCAGCCCCAGCATTTT.